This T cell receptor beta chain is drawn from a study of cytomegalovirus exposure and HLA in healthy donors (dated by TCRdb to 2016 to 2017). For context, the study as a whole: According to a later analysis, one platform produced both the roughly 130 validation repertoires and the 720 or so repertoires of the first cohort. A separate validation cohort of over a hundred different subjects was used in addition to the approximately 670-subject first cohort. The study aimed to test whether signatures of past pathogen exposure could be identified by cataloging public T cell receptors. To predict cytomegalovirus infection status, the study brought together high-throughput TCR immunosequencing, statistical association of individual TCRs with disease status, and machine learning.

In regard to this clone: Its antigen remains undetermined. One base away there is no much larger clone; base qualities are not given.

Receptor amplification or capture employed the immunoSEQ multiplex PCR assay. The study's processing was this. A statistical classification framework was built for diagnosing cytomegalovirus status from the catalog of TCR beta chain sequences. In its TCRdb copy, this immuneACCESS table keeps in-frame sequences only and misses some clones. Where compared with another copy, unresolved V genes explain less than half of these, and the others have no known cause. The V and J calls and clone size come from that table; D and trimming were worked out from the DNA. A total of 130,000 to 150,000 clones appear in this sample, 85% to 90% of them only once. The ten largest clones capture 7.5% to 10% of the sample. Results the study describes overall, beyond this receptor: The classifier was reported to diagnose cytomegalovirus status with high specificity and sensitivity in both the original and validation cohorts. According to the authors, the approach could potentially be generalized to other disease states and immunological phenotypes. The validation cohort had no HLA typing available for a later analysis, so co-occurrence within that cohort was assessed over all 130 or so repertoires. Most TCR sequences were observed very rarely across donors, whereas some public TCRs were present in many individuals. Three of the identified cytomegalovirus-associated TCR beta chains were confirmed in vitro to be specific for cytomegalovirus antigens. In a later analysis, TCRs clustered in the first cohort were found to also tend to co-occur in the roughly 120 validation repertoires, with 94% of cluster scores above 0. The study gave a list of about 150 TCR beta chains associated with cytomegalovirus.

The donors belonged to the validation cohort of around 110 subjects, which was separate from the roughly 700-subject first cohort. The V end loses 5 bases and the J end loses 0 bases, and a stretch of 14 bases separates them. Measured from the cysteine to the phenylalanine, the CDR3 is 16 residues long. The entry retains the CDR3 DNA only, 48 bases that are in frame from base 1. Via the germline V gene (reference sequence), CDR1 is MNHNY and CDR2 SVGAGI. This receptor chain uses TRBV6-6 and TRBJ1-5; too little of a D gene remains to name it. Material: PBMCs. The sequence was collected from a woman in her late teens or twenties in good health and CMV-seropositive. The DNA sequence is TGTGCCAGCAGTACGCAGAAAGGCGGTAGCAATCAGCCCCAGCATTTT. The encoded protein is CASSTQKGGSNQPQHF.